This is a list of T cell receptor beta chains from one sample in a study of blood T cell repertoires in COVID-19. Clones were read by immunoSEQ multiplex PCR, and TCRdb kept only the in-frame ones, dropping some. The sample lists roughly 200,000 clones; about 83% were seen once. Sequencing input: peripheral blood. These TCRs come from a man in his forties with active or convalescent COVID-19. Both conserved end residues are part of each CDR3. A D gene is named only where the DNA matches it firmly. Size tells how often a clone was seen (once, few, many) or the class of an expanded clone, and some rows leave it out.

cdr3_aa: CARIRDRNTEAFF; cdr3_nt: TGTGCCAGGATCCGGGACAGGAACACTGAAGCTTTCTTT; d_call: TRBD1; v_call: TRBV2; j_call: TRBJ1-1; clone_size: NA
cdr3_aa: CAISELRTGDSPLHF; cdr3_nt: TGTGCCATCAGTGAGCTCCGGACAGGGGATTCACCCCTCCACTTT; d_call: TRBD1; v_call: TRBV10-3; j_call: TRBJ1-6; clone_size: NA
cdr3_aa: CASSHNRAASGSETQYF; cdr3_nt: TGTGCCAGCAGCCACAACAGGGCGGCTAGTGGGTCAGAGACCCAGTACTTC; d_call: NA; v_call: TRBV13; j_call: TRBJ2-5; clone_size: NA
cdr3_aa: CASSTGLATDTQYF; cdr3_nt: TGCGCCAGCAGCACCGGCCTAGCGACAGATACGCAGTATTTT; d_call: NA; v_call: TRBV5-1; j_call: TRBJ2-3; clone_size: NA
cdr3_aa: CASSDSRHSNQPQHF; cdr3_nt: TGTGCCAGCTCGGACAGTCGCCATAGCAATCAGCCCCAGCATTTT; d_call: NA; v_call: TRBV10-3; j_call: TRBJ1-5; clone_size: NA
cdr3_aa: CAISETGGANTEAFF; cdr3_nt: TGTGCCATCAGTGAGACGGGCGGGGCGAACACTGAAGCTTTCTTT; d_call: NA; v_call: TRBV10-3; j_call: TRBJ1-1; clone_size: NA
cdr3_aa: CASSLGTLPGTNSNEQFF; cdr3_nt: TGTGCCAGCAGCTTGGGGACTCTTCCAGGGACTAACTCCAATGAGCAGTTCTTC; d_call: TRBD2; v_call: TRBV7-3; j_call: TRBJ2-1; clone_size: NA
cdr3_aa: CASTSRDRDRAGYTF; cdr3_nt: TGTGCCAGTACCTCTAGGGACCGGGACAGGGCTGGCTACACCTTC; d_call: TRBD1; v_call: TRBV19; j_call: TRBJ1-2; clone_size: NA
cdr3_aa: CASSPSGVSNSPLHF; cdr3_nt: TGTGCCAGCAGCCCAAGCGGGGTCTCGAATTCACCCCTCCACTTT; d_call: NA; v_call: TRBV9; j_call: TRBJ1-6; clone_size: few
cdr3_aa: CASSEVAGANVLTF; cdr3_nt: TGTGCCAGCAGTGAAGTCGCTGGGGCCAACGTCCTGACTTTC; d_call: NA; v_call: TRBV2; j_call: TRBJ2-6; clone_size: NA
cdr3_aa: CASSPARQGPGYTF; cdr3_nt: TGTGCCAGCTCACCGGCACGACAGGGGCCCGGCTACACCTTC; d_call: TRBD1; v_call: TRBV18; j_call: TRBJ1-2; clone_size: NA
cdr3_aa: CASSLGQTLYEAFF; cdr3_nt: TGTGCCAGCAGCTTGGGACAGACCCTATATGAAGCTTTCTTT; d_call: NA; v_call: TRBV5-6; j_call: TRBJ1-1; clone_size: NA
cdr3_aa: CASSLPGQGNEKLFF; cdr3_nt: TGTGCCAGTAGCCTACCGGGACAGGGGAATGAAAAACTGTTTTTT; d_call: TRBD1; v_call: TRBV19; j_call: TRBJ1-4; clone_size: NA
cdr3_aa: CASSQEGANYGYTF; cdr3_nt: TGTGCCAGCAGCCAAGAAGGGGCTAACTATGGCTACACCTTC; d_call: NA; v_call: TRBV3-1/TRBV3-2; j_call: TRBJ1-2; clone_size: NA
cdr3_aa: CASSDSGTGYGYTF; cdr3_nt: TGTGCCAGCAGTGACTCAGGGACAGGGTACGGCTACACCTTC; d_call: TRBD1; v_call: TRBV6-4; j_call: TRBJ1-2; clone_size: NA
cdr3_aa: CASSPSGTRAFF; cdr3_nt: TGTGCCAGCAGTCCCTCCGGGACAAGGGCTTTCTTT; d_call: NA; v_call: TRBV27; j_call: TRBJ1-1; clone_size: NA
cdr3_aa: CASSPGRDSGNTIYF; cdr3_nt: TGTGCCAGCTCACCAGGGAGAGACTCTGGAAACACCATATATTTT; d_call: NA; v_call: TRBV18; j_call: TRBJ1-3; clone_size: NA
cdr3_aa: CASSWEGGETEAFF; cdr3_nt: TGTGCCAGCAGCTGGGAGGGGGGAGAGACTGAAGCTTTCTTT; d_call: NA; v_call: TRBV11-2; j_call: TRBJ1-1; clone_size: once
cdr3_aa: CASGFRLGLASYEQYF; cdr3_nt: TGTGCTAGTGGTTTTCGTCTCGGACTAGCTTCGTACGAGCAGTACTTC; d_call: TRBD2; v_call: TRBV12-5; j_call: TRBJ2-7; clone_size: once
cdr3_aa: CASSLEGYEQYF; cdr3_nt: TGTGCCAGCAGTTTAGAGGGGTACGAGCAGTACTTC; d_call: NA; v_call: TRBV12-3/TRBV12-4; j_call: TRBJ2-7; clone_size: NA
cdr3_aa: CASSEVETGGLGYTF; cdr3_nt: TGTGCCAGCAGTGAAGTGGAGACAGGGGGCCTTGGTTACACCTTC; d_call: TRBD1; v_call: TRBV6-1; j_call: TRBJ1-2; clone_size: NA
cdr3_aa: CASSQGTSFTGELFF; cdr3_nt: TGTGCCAGCAGCCAAGGGACTAGCTTCACCGGGGAGCTGTTTTTT; d_call: TRBD2; v_call: TRBV3-1/TRBV3-2; j_call: TRBJ2-2; clone_size: NA
cdr3_aa: CAISVGQGSYGYTF; cdr3_nt: TGTGCCATCAGTGTGGGACAGGGGAGCTATGGCTACACCTTC; d_call: TRBD1; v_call: TRBV10-3; j_call: TRBJ1-2; clone_size: NA
cdr3_aa: CASSEQGTNEAFF; cdr3_nt: TGTGCCAGCAGCGAACAGGGCACCAATGAAGCTTTCTTT; d_call: NA; v_call: TRBV2; j_call: TRBJ1-1; clone_size: NA
cdr3_aa: CASRLRGRSAEAFF; cdr3_nt: TGTGCCAGCCGCCTCAGGGGGCGCAGTGCTGAAGCTTTCTTT; d_call: TRBD1; v_call: TRBV6-5; j_call: TRBJ1-1; clone_size: few
cdr3_aa: CASSRGGQYTEAFF; cdr3_nt: TGTGCCAGCAGCCGAGGGGGACAATACACTGAAGCTTTCTTT; d_call: NA; v_call: TRBV11-3; j_call: TRBJ1-1; clone_size: NA
cdr3_aa: CASSFRVYGYNEQFF; cdr3_nt: TGTGCCAGCAGCTTCAGGGTATACGGCTACAATGAGCAGTTCTTC; d_call: NA; v_call: TRBV7-2; j_call: TRBJ2-1; clone_size: NA
cdr3_aa: CASSPLGTANTEAFF; cdr3_nt: TGTGCCAGCAGCCCCCTCGGGACAGCGAACACTGAAGCTTTCTTT; d_call: TRBD1; v_call: TRBV9; j_call: TRBJ1-1; clone_size: NA
cdr3_aa: CSVARLAGRGYTQYF; cdr3_nt: TGCAGCGTCGCTCGACTAGCGGGAAGGGGGTATACGCAGTATTTT; d_call: TRBD2; v_call: TRBV29-1; j_call: TRBJ2-3; clone_size: NA
cdr3_aa: CATSDTRTGLNTQYF; cdr3_nt: TGTGCCACCAGTGATACTCGGACAGGGTTGAATACGCAGTATTTT; d_call: TRBD1; v_call: TRBV24-1; j_call: TRBJ2-3; clone_size: NA
cdr3_aa: CSASLGQQVDGYTF; cdr3_nt: TGCAGTGCTAGTTTAGGCCAGCAGGTTGATGGCTACACCTTC; d_call: NA; v_call: TRBV20-1; j_call: TRBJ1-2; clone_size: NA
cdr3_aa: CASSRANYNEQFF; cdr3_nt: TGTGCCAGTAGTAGGGCGAATTACAATGAGCAGTTCTTC; d_call: NA; v_call: TRBV19; j_call: TRBJ2-1; clone_size: NA
cdr3_aa: CSAGPRTQYF; cdr3_nt: TGCAGTGCTGGGCCCAGGACTCAGTACTTC; d_call: NA; v_call: TRBV20-1; j_call: TRBJ2-5; clone_size: NA
cdr3_aa: CASSRRTGVAGELFF; cdr3_nt: TGTGCCAGCAGCCGTCGGACAGGGGTGGCCGGGGAGCTGTTTTTT; d_call: TRBD1; v_call: TRBV28; j_call: TRBJ2-2; clone_size: NA
cdr3_aa: CASSMRNTEAFF; cdr3_nt: TGTGCCAGTAGTATGAGGAACACTGAAGCTTTCTTT; d_call: NA; v_call: TRBV19; j_call: TRBJ1-1; clone_size: NA
cdr3_aa: CASSLDRDRATLGTDTQYF; cdr3_nt: TGTGCCAGCAGCTTAGACCGGGACAGGGCAACGCTGGGGACAGATACGCAGTATTTT; d_call: TRBD1; v_call: TRBV13; j_call: TRBJ2-3; clone_size: once